Listed below are T cell receptor beta chains from one sample, sequenced in a study of vaccination effects on CD4 cells after COVID-19. These receptors' targets are unknown. Produced via immunoSEQ multiplex PCR; TCRdb's table is partial and in-frame only. The table shows about 28,000 clones, with roughly 80% occurring only once. Here the sequenced sample was CD4+ T cells from PBMCs cultured with HCoV-NL63 spike peptides, taken after COVID-19 vaccination. The receptors here all came from a human donor who received a COVID-19 vaccine. Each CDR3 is given without its conserved first and last residue. The D gene is left open where the match is weak. Rows may omit the clone size; those that give it use once, few, many or a size class.

clone size | V gene | D gene | CDR3 protein
- | TRBV13 | - | ASSIRQDDIEKLF
- | TRBV6-2/TRBV6-3 | - | ASSYPQGRGETQY
- | TRBV6-5 | - | ASSMPAGATGELF
- | TRBV30 | TRBD1 | AWSAVWDRGTYEQY
- | TRBV7-9 | - | ASSLGNYKLF
- | TRBV3-1/TRBV3-2 | TRBD1 | ASSQGGGLGGYNSPLH
few | TRBV2 | - | ASSDRGYGSTGELF
few | TRBV19 | - | ASSMGIAGELF
- | TRBV7-2 | TRBD1 | AIDRGQGMLSNYGYT
- | TRBV27 | TRBD2 | ASSLNGGAGQRGEQY
- | TRBV9 | - | ASSVGTEETQY
few | TRBV19 | - | ASRRQETNYGYT
- | TRBV5-6 | - | ASSQGLNTGELF
few | TRBV10-3 | - | AIAGDTYNEQF
- | TRBV5-1 | TRBD2 | ASSLVLAGGETQY